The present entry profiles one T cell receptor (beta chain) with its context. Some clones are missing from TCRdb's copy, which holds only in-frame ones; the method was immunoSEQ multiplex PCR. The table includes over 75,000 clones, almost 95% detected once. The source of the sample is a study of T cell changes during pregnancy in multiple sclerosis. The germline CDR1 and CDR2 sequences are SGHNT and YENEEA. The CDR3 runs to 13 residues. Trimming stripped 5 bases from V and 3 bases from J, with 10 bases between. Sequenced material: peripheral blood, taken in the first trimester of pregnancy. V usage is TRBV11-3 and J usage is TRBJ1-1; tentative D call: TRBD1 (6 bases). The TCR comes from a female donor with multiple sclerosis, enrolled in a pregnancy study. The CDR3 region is CASSRGGDTEAFF. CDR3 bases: TGTGCCAGCAGCAGGGGGGGCGACACTGAAGCTTTCTTT.